Below, 10 T cell receptor beta chains from the same sample are listed, as sequenced in a study of cytomegalovirus exposure and HLA in healthy donors. PCR used 60 Vbeta primers and 13 Jbeta primers. Assay used: immunoSEQ multiplex PCR; TCRdb lists only in-frame clones, some missing. The table lists more than 85,000 clones, approximately 82% of them singletons. The sample comprised PBMCs. These receptors originate from a woman in her late teens or twenties in good health and CMV-seronegative.

The chain carries TRBV30 and TRBJ2-3; 14 bases line up with TRBD2. Germline-derived CDR1 and CDR2 are GTSNPN and SVGIG (reference sequence). Germline trimming cut 1 base from V and 3 bases from J; bases unmatched to any gene: 9. CDR3 length: 18 amino acids. CDR3 DNA: TGTGCCTGGAGTGCTGTGAGACTAGCGGGAGGGGGAACAGATACGCAGTATTTT. Protein product: CAWSAVRLAGGGTDTQYF. The whole variable domain, remainder taken from reference TRBV30 and TRBJ2-3, is SQTIHQWPATLVQPVGSPLSLECTVEGTSNPNLYWYRQAAGRGLQLLFYSVGIGQISSEVPQNLSASRPQDRQFILSSKKLLLSDSGFYLCAWSAVRLAGGGTDTQYFGPGTRLTVL.

This clone was recorded a few times. CDR3 nucleotide sequence: TGTGCCAGCAGAGGGACAGGGGTCGAAAAACTGTTTTTT. It codes for CASRGTGVEKLFF. J is TRBJ1-4 and V is TRBV6-1; the match to TRBD1 covers 10 bases. With 6 bases clipped from V and 8 bases from J, the junction kept 3 bases outside the gene matches. Germline CDR1 and CDR2: MNHNS and SASEGT. The CDR3 is made up of 13 amino acids.

V is TRBV9 and J is TRBJ1-2; TRBD1 matches at 7 bases. The length of the CDR3 is 14 residues. Germline values: CDR1 SGDLS, CDR2 YYNGEE. The V gene end was trimmed by 3 bases and the J gene end by 7 bases; junction bases not matched to a gene: 9. The CDR3, as DNA: TGTGCCAGCAGCGAGTTCGGGACAGAGTTTGGCTACACCTTC. Protein product: CASSEFGTEFGYTF.

This clone was detected a few times. J is TRBJ2-6 and V is TRBV15; 9 nucleotides align to TRBD1. Germline V gene data show CDR1 as LNHNV and CDR2 as YYDKDF (reference sequence). This CDR3 comprises 16 residues. Trimming removed 9 bases from V and 0 bases from J; junction bases left unmatched: 6. The chain's CDR3 is CATGTGPPSGANVLTF. The CDR3, as DNA: TGTGCCACGGGGACAGGGCCCCCCTCTGGGGCCAACGTCCTGACTTTC.

The chain carries TRBV6-5 and TRBJ1-1, with D possibly being TRBD1 (6 bases). The CDR3 consists of 14 residues. Between the trimmed V and J ends, which lost 6 bases and 1 base, there was a span of 12 bases. Germline loops: CDR1 MNHEY, CDR2 SVGAGI. The CDR3 coding sequence is TGTGCCAGCAGACCTGGGACAACGAACACTGAAGCTTTCTTT. Encoded protein: CASRPGTTNTEAFF.

The V gene is TRBV4-3, the J gene TRBJ2-1, with 11 bases matching TRBD1. Trimming at V came to 1 base and at J to 7 bases, leaving 6 bases not matched to a gene. Germline V lookup: CDR1 LGHNA, CDR2 YSLEER. The CDR3 is 16 amino acids. CDR3 DNA sequence: TGCGCCAGCAGCCAAGGGGAGGGACAGGGGGGGAATGAGCAGTTCTTC. Translating gives CASSQGEGQGGNEQFF.

This clone appeared a few times. This rearrangement joins TRBV27 to TRBJ1-1, with a possible D match to TRBD1 (5 bases). V lost 7 bases, J lost 4 bases, and 19 bases lay in between. This CDR3 has 15 amino acids. Per germline, CDR1 MNHEY and CDR2 SMNVEV (reference sequence). The CDR3 DNA reads TGTGCCAGCACCCCTGACAGAAGTTCGTCCACTGAAGCTTTCTTT. It encodes CASTPDRSSSTEAFF.

The chain joins TRBV18 to TRBJ1-1; no reliable D call. The CDR3 runs 16 residues. The V and J ends lost 4 bases and 3 bases respectively, with 18 bases between them. Per the germline V gene, CDR1 is KGHSH and CDR2 is LQKENI. CDR3: CASSQITTGEHTEAFF. As DNA, the CDR3 is TGTGCCAGCTCACAAATAACGACCGGAGAGCACACTGAAGCTTTCTTT.

The chain combines TRBV5-1 with TRBJ2-3, with TRBD2 matching over 11 bases. V shed 1 base, J shed 6 bases, and the junction held 4 bases outside the gene matches. CDR3 size: 15 residues. Germline CDR1 and CDR2: SGHRS and YFSETQ. The CDR3 is CASSLPASGGDTQYF. Written as DNA, the CDR3 is TGCGCCAGCAGCTTGCCAGCTAGCGGGGGGGATACGCAGTATTTT.

As DNA, the CDR3 is TGTGCCAGCAGTCACAGCGGCTCCTACAATGAGCAGTTCTTC. This codes for CASSHSGSYNEQFF. V and J are TRBV11-2 and TRBJ2-1; TRBD2 is a possible D gene (5 bases). The CDR3 runs to 14 residues. V dropped 6 bases and J dropped 0 bases, with 9 bases sitting between them. The germline V gene has CDR1 SGHAT and CDR2 FQNNGV.